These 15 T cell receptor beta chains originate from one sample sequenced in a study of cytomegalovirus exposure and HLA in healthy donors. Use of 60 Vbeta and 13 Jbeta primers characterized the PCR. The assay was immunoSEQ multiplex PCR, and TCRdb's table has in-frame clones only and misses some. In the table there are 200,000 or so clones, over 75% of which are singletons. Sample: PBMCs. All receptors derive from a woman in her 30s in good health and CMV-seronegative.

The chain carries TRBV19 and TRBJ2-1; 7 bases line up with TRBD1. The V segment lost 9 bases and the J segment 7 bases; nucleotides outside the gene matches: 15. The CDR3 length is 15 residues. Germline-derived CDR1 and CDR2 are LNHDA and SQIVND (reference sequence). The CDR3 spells CASVPTGTALNEQFF. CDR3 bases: TGTGCCAGCGTTCCAACAGGGACAGCCCTTAATGAGCAGTTCTTC.

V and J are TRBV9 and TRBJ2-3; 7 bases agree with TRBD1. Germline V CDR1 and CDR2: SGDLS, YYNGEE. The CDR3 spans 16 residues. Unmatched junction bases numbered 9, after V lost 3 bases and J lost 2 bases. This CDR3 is CASSGRGTAPTDTQYF. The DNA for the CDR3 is TGTGCCAGCAGCGGCAGGGGGACAGCACCCACAGATACGCAGTATTTT.

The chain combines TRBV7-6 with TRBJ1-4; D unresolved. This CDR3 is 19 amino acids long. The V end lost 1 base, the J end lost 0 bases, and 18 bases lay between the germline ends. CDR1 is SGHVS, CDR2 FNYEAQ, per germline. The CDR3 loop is CASSLGVGKGPATNEKLFF. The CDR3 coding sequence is TGTGCCAGCAGCTTAGGGGTCGGGAAAGGTCCCGCAACTAATGAAAAACTGTTTTTT.

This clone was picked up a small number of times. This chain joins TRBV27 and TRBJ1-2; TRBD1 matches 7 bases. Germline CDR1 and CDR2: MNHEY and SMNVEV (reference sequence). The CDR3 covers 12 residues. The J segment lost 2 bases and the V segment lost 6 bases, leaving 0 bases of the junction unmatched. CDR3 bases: TGTGCCAGCAGACAGGGGAACTATGGCTACACCTTC. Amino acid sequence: CASRQGNYGYTF.

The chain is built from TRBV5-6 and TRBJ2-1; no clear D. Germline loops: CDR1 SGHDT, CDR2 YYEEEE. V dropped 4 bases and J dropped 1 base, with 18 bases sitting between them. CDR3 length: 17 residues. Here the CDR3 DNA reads TGTGCCAGCAGCCTAAGCCAGACATTCCCATCCTACAATGAGCAGTTCTTC. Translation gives CASSLSQTFPSYNEQFF.

The CDR3 protein is CAISAGTYTGELFF. The CDR3 DNA reads as TGTGCCATCAGTGCCGGGACTTACACCGGGGAGCTGTTTTTT. V and J are TRBV10-3 and TRBJ2-2, with a possible D match to TRBD2 (6 bases). In germline, CDR1 is ENHRY, CDR2 SYGVKD. V was clipped by 4 bases and J by 3 bases, with 9 bases between them. The CDR3 length is 14 residues.

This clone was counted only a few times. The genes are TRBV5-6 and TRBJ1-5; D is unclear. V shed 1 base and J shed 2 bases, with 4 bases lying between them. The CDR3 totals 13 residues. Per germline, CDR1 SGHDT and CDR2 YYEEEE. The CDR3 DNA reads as TGTGCCAGCAGCTTGTATGGCAATCAGCCCCAGCATTTT. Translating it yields CASSLYGNQPQHF.

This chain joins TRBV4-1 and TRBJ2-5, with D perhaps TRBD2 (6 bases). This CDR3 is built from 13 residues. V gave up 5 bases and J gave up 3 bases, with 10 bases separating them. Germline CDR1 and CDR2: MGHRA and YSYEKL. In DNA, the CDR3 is TGCGCCAGCAGCGGAGGAGGGGAAGAGACCCAGTACTTC. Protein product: CASSGGGEETQYF.

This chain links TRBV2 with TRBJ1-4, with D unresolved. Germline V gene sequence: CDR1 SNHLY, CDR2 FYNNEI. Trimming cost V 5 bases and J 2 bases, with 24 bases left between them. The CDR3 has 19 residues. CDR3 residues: CASSPDKRPNYPTNEKLFF. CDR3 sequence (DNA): TGTGCCAGCAGTCCCGATAAGCGCCCTAACTATCCTACTAATGAAAAACTGTTTTTT.

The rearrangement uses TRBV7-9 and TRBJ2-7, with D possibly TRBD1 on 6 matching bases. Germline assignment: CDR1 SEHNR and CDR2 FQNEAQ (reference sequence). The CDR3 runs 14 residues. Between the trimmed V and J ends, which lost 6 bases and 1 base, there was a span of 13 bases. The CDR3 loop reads CASRQVGQSYEQYF. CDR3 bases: TGTGCCAGCAGACAGGTTGGACAGTCCTACGAGCAGTACTTC.

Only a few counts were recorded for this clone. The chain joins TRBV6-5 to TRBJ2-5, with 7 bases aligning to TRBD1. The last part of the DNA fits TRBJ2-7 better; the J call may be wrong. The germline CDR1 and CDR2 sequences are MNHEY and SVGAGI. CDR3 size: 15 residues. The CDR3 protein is CASSPDRDGYYEQYF. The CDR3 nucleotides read TGTGCCAGCAGCCCCGACAGGGACGGATACTACGAGCAGTACTTC.

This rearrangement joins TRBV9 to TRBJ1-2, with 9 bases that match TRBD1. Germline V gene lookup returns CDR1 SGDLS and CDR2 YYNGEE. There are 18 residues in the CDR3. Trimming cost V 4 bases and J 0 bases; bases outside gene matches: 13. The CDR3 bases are TGTGCCAGCAGCTTATACCGGGACAGGGTTCCGCCTAACTATGGCTACACCTTC. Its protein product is CASSLYRDRVPPNYGYTF.

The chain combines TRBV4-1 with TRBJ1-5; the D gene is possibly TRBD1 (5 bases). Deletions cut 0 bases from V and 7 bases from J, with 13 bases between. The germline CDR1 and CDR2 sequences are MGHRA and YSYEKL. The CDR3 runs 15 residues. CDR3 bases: TGCGCCAGCAGCCAAGAGGTCGGGGGAACGCAGCCCCAGCATTTT. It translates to CASSQEVGGTQPQHF.

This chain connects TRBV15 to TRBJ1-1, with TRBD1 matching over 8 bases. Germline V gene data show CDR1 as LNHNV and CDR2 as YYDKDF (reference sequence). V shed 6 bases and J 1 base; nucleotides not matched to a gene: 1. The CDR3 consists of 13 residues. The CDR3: CATSTGGNTEAFF. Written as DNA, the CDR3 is TGTGCCACCAGTACAGGGGGGAACACTGAAGCTTTCTTT.

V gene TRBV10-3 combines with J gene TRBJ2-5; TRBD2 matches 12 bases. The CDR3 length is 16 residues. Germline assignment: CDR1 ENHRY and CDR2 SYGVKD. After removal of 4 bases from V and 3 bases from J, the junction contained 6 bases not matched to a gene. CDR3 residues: CAISAPTSGSEETQYF. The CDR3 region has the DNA TGTGCCATCAGTGCTCCGACTAGCGGGAGTGAAGAGACCCAGTACTTC.